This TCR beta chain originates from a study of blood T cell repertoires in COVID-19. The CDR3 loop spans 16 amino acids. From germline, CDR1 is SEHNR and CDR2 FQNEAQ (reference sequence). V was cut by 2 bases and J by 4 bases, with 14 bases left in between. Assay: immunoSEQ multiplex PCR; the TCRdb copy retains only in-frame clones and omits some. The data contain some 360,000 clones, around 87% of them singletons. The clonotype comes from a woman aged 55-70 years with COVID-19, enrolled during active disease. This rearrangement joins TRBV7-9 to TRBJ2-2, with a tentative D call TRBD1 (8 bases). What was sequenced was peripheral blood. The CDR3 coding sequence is TGTGCCAGCAGCTTAACAGGGGGGGTACGCACCGGGGAGCTGTTTTTT. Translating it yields CASSLTGGVRTGELFF.